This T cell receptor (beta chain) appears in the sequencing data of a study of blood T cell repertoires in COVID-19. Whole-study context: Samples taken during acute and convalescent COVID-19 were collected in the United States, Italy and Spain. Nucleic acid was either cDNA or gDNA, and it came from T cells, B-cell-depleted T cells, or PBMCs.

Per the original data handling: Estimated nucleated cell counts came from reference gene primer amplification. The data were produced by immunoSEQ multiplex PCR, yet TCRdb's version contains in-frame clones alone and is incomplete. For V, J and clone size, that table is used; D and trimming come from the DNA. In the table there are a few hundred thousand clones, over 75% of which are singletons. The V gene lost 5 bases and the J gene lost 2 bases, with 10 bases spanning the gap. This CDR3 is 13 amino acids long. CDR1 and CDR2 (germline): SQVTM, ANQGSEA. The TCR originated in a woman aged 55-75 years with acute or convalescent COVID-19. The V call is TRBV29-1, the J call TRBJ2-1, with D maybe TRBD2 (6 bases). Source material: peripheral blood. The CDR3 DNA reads TGCAGCGTTCGGGGGAGAGCCTACAATGAGCAGTTCTTC. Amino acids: CSVRGRAYNEQFF.